This T cell receptor (beta chain) comes out of a study of T cells in tuberculosis (dated by TCRdb to 2016 to 2019). Looking at the study overall: In the study, CD1B tetramers and high-throughput TCR immunosequencing were combined to characterize T cells specific for the mycobacterial lipid antigen glucose monomycolate (GMM).

Study-wide findings and limitations: T cells binding the CD1B-GMM tetramer with low affinity may have been missed by the stringent sort gate.

Because TCR-alpha and TCR-beta chains were sequenced unpaired, no information on chain pairing was available. TCR libraries were generated with the immunoSEQ multiplex PCR assay, using TCR-beta and/or TCR-alpha/delta assays for each sample. The Illumina high-throughput platform was used to sequence the amplified TCR libraries. The study's own analysis went as follows. Clustering and dimensionality reduction were performed using pairwise TCRdist distances among GMM-specific receptors from ex vivo sorted or in vitro expanded T cells. Sequence motifs, defined by gene usage and CDR3 content, were tested for enrichment in tetramer-positive compared with tetramer-negative populations. TCRdb re-hosts the immuneACCESS table, in-frame sequences only. Its copies lack some clones; in the studies checked, an unresolved V gene accounts for under half of them, and the cause for the rest is not known. The V and J calls and clone size come from that table; D and trimming were worked out from the DNA. In all, the sample holds 70,000 to 95,000 clones, and roughly 93% of those were seen once. Together, the top ten hold 1.5% to 2% of the sample.

The CDR3 numbers 16 residues from cysteine through phenylalanine. The entry retains the CDR3 DNA only, 48 bases that are in frame from base 1. Unmatched junction bases come to 9, with V trimmed by 6 bases and J by 2 bases. In the germline V gene, CDR1 corresponds to SGHDT and CDR2 to YYEEEE. On this clone: Base qualities were left out, and no much larger clone turns up one base away.

PBMC were thawed, rested overnight, stained with GMM-loaded CD1B tetramer, a Live/Dead dye and anti-CD3, and then sorted on a FACS Aria II. The CD1B tetramers were loaded with C32 glucose monomycolate that had been purified from Rhodococcus equi. Before cryopreservation, the PBMC used for tetramer sorting had been depleted of CD14-expressing monocytes for a separate study. From each donor, around 96,000 tetramer-negative cells were sorted and were analyzed alongside the tetramer-positive cells. Antigen-specific T cells were sorted from several healthy South African adults using GMM-loaded CD1B tetramers.

This chain joins TRBV5-6 to TRBJ2-5; 11 middle bases align to TRBD2. The sample comprised CD1b-GMM tetramer-negative cells sorted from PBMCs. The cell subset or site label on this specimen signifies: T cells not binding CD1B-GMM tetramer, sorted from same donor. The sequence was collected from an adult woman with latent tuberculosis. The DNA sequence is as follows: TGTGCCAGCACCACGTTAGCGGGGGGGCGTCAAGAGACCCAGTACTTC. It is translated as CASTTLAGGRQETQYF.